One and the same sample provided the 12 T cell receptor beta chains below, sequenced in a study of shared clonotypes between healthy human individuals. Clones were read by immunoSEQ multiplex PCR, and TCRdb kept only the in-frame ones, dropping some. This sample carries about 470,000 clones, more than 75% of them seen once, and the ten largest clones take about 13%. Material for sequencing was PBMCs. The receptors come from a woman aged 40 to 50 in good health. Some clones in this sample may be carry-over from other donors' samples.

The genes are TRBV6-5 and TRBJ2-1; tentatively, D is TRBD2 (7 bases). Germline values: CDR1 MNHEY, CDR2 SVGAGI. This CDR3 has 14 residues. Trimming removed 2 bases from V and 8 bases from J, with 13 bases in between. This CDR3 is CASSYGGGSDEQFF. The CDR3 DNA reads TGTGCCAGCAGTTACGGGGGCGGGAGCGATGAGCAGTTCTTC.

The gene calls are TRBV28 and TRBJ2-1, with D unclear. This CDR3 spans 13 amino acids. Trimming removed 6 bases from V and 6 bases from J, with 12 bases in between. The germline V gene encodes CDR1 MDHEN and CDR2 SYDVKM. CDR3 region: CASRPGVSNEQFF. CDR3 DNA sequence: TGTGCCAGCAGACCCGGAGTCAGCAATGAGCAGTTCTTC.

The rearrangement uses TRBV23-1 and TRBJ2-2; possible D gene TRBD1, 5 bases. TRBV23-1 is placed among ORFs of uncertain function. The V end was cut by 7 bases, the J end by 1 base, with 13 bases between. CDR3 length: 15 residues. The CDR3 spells CASIRREGNTGELFF. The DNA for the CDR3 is TGCGCCAGCATTCGCAGGGAAGGGAACACCGGGGAGCTGTTTTTT.

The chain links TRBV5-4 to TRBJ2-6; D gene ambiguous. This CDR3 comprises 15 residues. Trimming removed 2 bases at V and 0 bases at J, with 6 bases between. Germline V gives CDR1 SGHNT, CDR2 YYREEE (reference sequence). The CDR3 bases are TGTGCCAGCAGCTTTAGGAGCTCTGGGGCCAACGTCCTGACTTTC. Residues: CASSFRSSGANVLTF.

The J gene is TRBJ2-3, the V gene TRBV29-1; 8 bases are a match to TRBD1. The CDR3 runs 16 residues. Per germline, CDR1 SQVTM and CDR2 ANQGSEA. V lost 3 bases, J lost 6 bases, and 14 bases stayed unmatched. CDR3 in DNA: TGCAGCGTTGAGATCATACCGGGACAGGTCGTCGATACGCAGTATTTT. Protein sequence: CSVEIIPGQVVDTQYF.

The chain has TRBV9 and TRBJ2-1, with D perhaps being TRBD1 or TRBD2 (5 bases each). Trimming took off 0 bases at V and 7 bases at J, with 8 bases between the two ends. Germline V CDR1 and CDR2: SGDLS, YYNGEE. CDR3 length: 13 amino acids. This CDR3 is CASSVGDGNEQFF. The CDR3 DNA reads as TGTGCCAGCAGCGTAGGGGACGGGAATGAGCAGTTCTTC.

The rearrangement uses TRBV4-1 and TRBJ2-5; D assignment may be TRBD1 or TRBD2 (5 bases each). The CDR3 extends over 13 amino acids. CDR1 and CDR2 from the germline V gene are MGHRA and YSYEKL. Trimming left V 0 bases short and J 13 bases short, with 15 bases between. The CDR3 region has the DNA TGCGCCAGCAGCCAAGAGGTTGCCCGAGGGGTGTACTTC. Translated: CASSQEVARGVYF.

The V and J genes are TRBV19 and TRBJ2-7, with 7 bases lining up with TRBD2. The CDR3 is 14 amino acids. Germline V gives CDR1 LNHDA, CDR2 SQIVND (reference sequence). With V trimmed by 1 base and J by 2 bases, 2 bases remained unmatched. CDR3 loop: CASSIVAGPYEQYF. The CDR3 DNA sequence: TGTGCCAGTAGTATAGTAGCGGGCCCCTACGAGCAGTACTTC.

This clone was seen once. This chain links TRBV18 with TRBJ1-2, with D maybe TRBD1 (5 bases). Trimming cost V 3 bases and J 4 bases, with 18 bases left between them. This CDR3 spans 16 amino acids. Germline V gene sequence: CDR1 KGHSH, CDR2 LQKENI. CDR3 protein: CASSPPTPDSLYGYTF. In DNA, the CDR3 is TGTGCCAGCTCACCCCCTACTCCAGACAGCCTCTATGGCTACACCTTC.

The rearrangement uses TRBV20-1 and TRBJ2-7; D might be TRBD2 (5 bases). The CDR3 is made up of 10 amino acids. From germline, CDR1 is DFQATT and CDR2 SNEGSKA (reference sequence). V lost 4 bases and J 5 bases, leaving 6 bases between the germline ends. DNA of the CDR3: TGCAGTGCTATGCGGGACGAGCAGTACTTC. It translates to CSAMRDEQYF.

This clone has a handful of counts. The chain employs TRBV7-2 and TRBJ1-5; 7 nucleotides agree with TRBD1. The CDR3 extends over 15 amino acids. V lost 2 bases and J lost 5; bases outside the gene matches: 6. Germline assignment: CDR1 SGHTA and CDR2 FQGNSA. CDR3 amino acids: CASSLKAGGYQPQHF. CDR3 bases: TGTGCCAGCAGCTTAAAGGCAGGGGGTTATCAGCCCCAGCATTTT.

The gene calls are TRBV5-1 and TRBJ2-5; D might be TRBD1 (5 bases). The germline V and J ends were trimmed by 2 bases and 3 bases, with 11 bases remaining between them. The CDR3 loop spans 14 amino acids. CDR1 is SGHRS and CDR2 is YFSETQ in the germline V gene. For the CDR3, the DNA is TGCGCCAGCAGCTTAAGACAGCCCGAAGAGACCCAGTACTTC. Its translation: CASSLRQPEETQYF.